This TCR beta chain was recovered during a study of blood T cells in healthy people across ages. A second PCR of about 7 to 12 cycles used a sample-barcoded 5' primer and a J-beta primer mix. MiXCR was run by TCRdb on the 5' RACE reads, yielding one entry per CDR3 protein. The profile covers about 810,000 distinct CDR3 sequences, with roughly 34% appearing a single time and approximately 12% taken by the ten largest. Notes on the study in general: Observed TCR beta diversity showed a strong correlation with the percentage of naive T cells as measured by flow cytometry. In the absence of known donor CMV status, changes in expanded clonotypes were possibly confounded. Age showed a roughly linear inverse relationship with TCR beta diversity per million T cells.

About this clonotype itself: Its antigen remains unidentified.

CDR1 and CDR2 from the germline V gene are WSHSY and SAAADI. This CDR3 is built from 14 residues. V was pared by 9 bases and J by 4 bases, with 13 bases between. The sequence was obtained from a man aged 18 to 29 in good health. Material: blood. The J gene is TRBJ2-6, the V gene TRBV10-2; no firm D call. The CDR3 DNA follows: TGCGCCAGTCGTGCCAGAGCCGGGGCCAACGTCCTGACTTTC. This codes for CASRARAGANVLTF.